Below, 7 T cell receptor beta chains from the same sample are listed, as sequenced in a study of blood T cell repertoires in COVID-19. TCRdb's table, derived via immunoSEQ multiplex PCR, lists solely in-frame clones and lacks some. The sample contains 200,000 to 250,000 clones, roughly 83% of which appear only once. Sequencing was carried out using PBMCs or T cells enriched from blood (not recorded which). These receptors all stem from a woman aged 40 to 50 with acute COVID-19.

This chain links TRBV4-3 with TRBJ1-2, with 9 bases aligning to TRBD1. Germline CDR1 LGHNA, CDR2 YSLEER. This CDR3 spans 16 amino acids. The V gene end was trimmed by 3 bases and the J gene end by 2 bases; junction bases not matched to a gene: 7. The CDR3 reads CASSHSLGTGNYGYTF. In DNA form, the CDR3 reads TGCGCCAGCAGCCACTCCCTCGGGACAGGGAACTATGGCTACACCTTC.

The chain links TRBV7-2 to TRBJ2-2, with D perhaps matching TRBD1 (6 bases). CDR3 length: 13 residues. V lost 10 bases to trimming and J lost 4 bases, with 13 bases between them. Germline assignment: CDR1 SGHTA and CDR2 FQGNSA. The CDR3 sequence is CATRQDTTGELFF. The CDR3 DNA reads TGTGCCACGCGACAGGACACCACCGGGGAGCTGTTTTTT.

CDR3 sequence reads: CASQDSRRSYEQYF. The CDR3 DNA is TGCGCCAGCCAGGACAGCCGTCGCTCCTACGAGCAGTACTTC. V gene TRBV10-2 combines with J gene TRBJ2-7; TRBD1 is a possible D gene (6 bases). Looked up from germline, CDR1 is WSHSY and CDR2 is SAAADI. V dropped 8 bases and J dropped 0 bases, with 14 bases sitting between them. The CDR3 runs to 14 residues.

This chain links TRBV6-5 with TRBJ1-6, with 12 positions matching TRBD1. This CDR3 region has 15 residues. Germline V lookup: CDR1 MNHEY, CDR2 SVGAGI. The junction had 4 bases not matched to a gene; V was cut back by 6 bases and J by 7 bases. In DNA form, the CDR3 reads TGTGCCAGCAGCCGGGACAGGGGGCAAAATTCACCCCTCCACTTT. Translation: CASSRDRGQNSPLHF.

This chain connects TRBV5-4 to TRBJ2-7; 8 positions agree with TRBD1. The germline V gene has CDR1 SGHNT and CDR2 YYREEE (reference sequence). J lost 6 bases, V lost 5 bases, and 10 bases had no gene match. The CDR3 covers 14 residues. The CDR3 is CASSPGTGSSEQYF. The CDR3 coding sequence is TGTGCCAGCAGTCCCGGGACAGGATCAAGCGAGCAGTACTTC.

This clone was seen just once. CDR3 nucleotide sequence: TGCGCCAGCAGCCAAGACTACGCGGGGGGCAATGGCTACACCTTC. Its protein is CASSQDYAGGNGYTF. The chain carries TRBV4-3 and TRBJ1-2; the D gene is possibly TRBD1 (6 bases). Per the germline V gene, CDR1 is LGHNA and CDR2 is YSLEER. The CDR3 runs 15 residues. V was shortened by 0 bases and J by 6 bases, with 14 bases between the two germline ends.

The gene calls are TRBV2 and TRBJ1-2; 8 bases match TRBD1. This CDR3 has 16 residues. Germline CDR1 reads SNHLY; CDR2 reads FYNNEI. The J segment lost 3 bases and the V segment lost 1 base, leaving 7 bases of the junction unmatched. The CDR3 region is CASSEEKNRGDYGYTF. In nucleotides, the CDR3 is TGTGCCAGCAGTGAAGAAAAGAACAGGGGGGACTATGGCTACACCTTC.